A single sample gave rise to the 5 T cell receptor beta chains below, sequenced in a study of cytomegalovirus exposure and HLA in healthy donors. PCR involved 60 Vbeta and 13 Jbeta primers. TCRdb keeps only in-frame clones here, not all; method: immunoSEQ multiplex PCR. There are approximately 180,000 clones in the sample; about two thirds occur only once, and 2% to 2.5% lies in the top ten. The sample taken for sequencing was PBMCs. The receptors come from a human donor in good health.

The chain couples TRBV25-1 to TRBJ1-4; D ambiguous. V gave up 6 bases and J gave up 8 bases, with 10 bases separating them. This CDR3 region has 12 residues. Per germline, CDR1 MGHDK and CDR2 SYGVNS. CDR3 protein: CASREGGEKLFF. In DNA form, the CDR3 reads TGTGCCAGCAGAGAGGGCGGCGAAAAACTGTTTTTT.

The chain joins TRBV5-6 to TRBJ2-1; 8 nucleotides agree with TRBD1. This CDR3 has 15 residues. CDR1 is SGHDT and CDR2 is YYEEEE in the germline V gene. V was clipped by 0 bases and J by 7 bases; unmatched bases: 6. The CDR3 loop is CASSLVQGALNEQFF. DNA for the CDR3: TGTGCCAGCAGCTTGGTGCAGGGGGCATTAAATGAGCAGTTCTTC.

The chain employs TRBV27 and TRBJ2-7, with TRBD1 identical over 8 bases. CDR3 length: 15 residues. Looked up from germline, CDR1 is MNHEY and CDR2 is SMNVEV (reference sequence). The junction had 6 bases not matched to a gene; V was cut back by 0 bases and J by 5 bases. The CDR3 DNA reads as TGTGCCAGCAGTTTATCCTTACAGGGGGTCCACGAGCAGTACTTC. It encodes CASSLSLQGVHEQYF.

CDR3 protein: CASSLGGQPIYGYTF. Written as DNA, the CDR3 is TGTGCCAGCAGCCTTGGGGGACAGCCCATCTATGGCTACACCTTC. The chain employs TRBV7-2 and TRBJ1-2; 7 bases agree with TRBD1. Germline V gives CDR1 SGHTA, CDR2 FQGNSA. CDR3 length: 15 amino acids. The V segment lost 5 bases and the J segment 4 bases; nucleotides outside the gene matches: 10.

The chain has TRBV4-1 and TRBJ2-7; 11 positions match TRBD1. The CDR3 consists of 15 residues. The ends lost 2 bases at V and 4 bases at J; junction bases unmatched: 4. Looked up from germline, CDR1 is MGHRA and CDR2 is YSYEKL. The CDR3 loop is CASSQSDRGLYEQYF. The CDR3 DNA reads as TGCGCCAGCAGCCAATCGGACAGGGGGCTTTACGAGCAGTACTTC.